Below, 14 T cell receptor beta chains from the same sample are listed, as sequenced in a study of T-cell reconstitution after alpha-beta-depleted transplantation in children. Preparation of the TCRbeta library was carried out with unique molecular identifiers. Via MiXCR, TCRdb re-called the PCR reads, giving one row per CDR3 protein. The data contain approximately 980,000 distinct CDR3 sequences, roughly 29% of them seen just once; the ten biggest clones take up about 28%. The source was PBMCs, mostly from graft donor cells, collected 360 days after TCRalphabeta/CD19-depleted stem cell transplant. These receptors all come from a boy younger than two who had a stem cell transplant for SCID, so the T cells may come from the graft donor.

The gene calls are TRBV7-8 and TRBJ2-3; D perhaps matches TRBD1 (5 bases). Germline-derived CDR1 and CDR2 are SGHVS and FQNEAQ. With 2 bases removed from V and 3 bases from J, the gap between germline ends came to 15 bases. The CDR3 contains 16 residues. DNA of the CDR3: TGTGCCAGCAGCTTATTTGGACGACAGTTGACAGATACGCAGTATTTT. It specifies CASSLFGRQLTDTQYF.

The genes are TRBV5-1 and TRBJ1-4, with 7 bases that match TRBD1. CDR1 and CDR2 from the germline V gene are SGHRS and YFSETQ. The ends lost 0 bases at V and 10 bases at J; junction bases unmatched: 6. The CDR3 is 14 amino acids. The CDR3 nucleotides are TGCGCCAGCAGCTTGGAACAGGGGATTGGAAAACTGTTTTTT. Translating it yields CASSLEQGIGKLFF.

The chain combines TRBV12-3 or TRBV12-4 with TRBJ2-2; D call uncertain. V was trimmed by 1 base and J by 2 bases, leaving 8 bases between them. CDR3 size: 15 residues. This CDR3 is CASSLEQYNTGELFF. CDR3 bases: TGTGCCAGCAGTTTAGAACAGTATAACACCGGGGAGCTGTTTTTT.

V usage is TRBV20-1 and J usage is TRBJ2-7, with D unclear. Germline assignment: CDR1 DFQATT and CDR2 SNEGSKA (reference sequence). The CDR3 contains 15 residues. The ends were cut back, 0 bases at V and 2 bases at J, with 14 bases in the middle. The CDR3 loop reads CSARDGGTVTYEQYF. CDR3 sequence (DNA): TGCAGTGCTAGAGATGGTGGCACGGTTACCTACGAGCAGTACTTC.

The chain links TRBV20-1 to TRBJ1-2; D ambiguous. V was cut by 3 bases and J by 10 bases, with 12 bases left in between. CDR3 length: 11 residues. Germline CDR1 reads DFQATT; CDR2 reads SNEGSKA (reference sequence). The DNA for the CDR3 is TGCAGTGCTAGTGTCGAGCGGAACTACACCTTC. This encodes CSASVERNYTF.

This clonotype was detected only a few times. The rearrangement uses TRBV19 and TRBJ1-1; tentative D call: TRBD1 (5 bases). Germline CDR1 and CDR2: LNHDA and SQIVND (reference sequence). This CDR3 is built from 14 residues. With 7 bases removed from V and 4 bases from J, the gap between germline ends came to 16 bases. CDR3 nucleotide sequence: TGTGCCAGTACTAATCGGGGGAGCGGCACTGAAGCTTTCTTT. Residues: CASTNRGSGTEAFF.

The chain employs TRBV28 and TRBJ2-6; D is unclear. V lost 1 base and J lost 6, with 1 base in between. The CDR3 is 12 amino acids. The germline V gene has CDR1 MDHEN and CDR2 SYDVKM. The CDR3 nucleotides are TGTGCCAGCAGTTTATTGGCCAACGTCCTGACTTTC. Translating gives CASSLLANVLTF.

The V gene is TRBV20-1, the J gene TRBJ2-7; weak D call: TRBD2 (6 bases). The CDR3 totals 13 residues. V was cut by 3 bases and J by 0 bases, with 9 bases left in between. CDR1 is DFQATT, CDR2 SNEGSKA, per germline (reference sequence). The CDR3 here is CSASGSSSYEQYF. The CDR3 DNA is TGCAGTGCTAGCGGGAGCAGCTCCTACGAGCAGTACTTC.

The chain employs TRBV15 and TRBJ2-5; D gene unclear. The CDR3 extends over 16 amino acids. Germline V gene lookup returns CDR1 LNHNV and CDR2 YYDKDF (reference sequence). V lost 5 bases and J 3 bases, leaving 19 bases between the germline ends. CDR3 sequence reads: CATSSRSSVIKETQYF. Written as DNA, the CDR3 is TGTGCCACCAGCTCCCGCTCTTCCGTAATCAAAGAGACCCAGTACTTC.

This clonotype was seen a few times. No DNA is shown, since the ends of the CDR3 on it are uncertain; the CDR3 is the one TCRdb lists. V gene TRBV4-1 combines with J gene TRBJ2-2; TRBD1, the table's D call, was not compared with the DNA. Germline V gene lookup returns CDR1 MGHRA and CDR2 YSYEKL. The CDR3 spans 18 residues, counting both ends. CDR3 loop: CASSQGGQGGHTGELFFF.

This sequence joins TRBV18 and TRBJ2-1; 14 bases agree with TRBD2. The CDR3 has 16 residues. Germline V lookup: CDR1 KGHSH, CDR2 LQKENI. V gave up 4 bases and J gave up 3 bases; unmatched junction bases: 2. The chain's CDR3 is CASSLTSGGVYNEQFF. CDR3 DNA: TGTGCCAGCTCACTGACTAGCGGGGGGGTCTACAATGAGCAGTTCTTC.

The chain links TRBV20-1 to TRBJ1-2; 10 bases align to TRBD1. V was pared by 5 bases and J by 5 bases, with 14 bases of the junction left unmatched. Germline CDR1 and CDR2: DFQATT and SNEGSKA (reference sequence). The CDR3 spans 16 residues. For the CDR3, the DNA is TGCAGTGCTGGGGCGGACAGGGGGTTGGGTGGGTATGGCTACACCTTC. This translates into CSAGADRGLGGYGYTF.

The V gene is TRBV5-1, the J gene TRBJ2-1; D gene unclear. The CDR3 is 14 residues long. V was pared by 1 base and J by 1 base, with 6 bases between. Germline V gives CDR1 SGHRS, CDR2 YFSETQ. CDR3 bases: TGCGCCAGCAGCTTGCACGGATCCTACAATGAGCAGTTCTTC. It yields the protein CASSLHGSYNEQFF.

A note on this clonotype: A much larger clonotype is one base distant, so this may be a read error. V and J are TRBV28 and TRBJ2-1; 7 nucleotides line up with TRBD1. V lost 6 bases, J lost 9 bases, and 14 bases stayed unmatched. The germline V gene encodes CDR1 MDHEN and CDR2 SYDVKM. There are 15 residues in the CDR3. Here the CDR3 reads CASRALQGLKGEQFF. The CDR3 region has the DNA TGTGCCAGCAGAGCGTTACAGGGGTTAAAGGGTGAGCAGTTCTTC.